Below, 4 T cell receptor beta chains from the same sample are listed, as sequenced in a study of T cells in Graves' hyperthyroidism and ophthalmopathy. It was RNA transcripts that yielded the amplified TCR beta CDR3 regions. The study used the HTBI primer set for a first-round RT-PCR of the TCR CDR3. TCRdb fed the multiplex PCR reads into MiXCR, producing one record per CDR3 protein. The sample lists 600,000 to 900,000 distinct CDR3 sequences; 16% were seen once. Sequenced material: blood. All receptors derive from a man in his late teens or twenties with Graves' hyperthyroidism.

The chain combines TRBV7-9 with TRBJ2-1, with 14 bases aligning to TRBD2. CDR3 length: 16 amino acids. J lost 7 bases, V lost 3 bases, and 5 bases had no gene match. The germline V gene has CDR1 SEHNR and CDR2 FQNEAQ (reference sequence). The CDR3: CASSLEGTSGRNEQFF. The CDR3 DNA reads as TGTGCCAGCAGCTTGGAGGGGACTAGCGGGAGAAATGAGCAGTTCTTC. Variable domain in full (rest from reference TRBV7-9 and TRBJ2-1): DTGVSQNPRHKITKRGQNVTFRCDPISEHNRLYWYRQTLGQGPEFLTYFQNEAQLEKSRLLSDRFSAERPKGSFSTLEIQRTEQGDSAMYLCASSLEGTSGRNEQFFGPGTRLTVL.

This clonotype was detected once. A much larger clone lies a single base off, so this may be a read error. CDR3 coding DNA: TGTGCCAGCAGTCAAAATCCCGGGATTAGCGCCACCGGGGAGCTGTTTTTT. This translates into CASSQNPGISATGELFF. The J gene is TRBJ2-2, the V gene TRBV7-9, with D maybe TRBD2 (5 bases). The ends were cut back, 6 bases at V and 4 bases at J, with 21 bases in the middle. The CDR3 consists of 17 residues. The germline V gene encodes CDR1 SEHNR and CDR2 FQNEAQ (reference sequence).

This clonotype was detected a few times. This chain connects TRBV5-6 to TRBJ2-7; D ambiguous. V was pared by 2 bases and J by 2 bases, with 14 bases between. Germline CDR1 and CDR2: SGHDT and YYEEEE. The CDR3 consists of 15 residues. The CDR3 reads CASSFVGTATYEQYF. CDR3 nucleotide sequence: TGTGCCAGCAGCTTCGTTGGCACGGCTACCTACGAGCAGTACTTC.

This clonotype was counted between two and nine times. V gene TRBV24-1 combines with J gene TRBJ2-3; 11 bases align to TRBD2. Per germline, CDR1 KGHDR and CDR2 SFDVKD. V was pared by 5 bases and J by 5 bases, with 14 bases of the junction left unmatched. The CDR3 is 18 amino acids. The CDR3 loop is CATSVPHATSGKGDTQYF. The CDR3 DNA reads TGTGCCACCAGTGTCCCTCACGCGACTAGCGGGAAGGGAGATACGCAGTATTTT.